This T cell receptor beta chain was identified in a study of T cells after posttransplantation cyclophosphamide. Study-wide findings and caveats: Recipient CMV seropositivity and CMV reactivation strongly tracked TRB clonality.

Germline values: CDR1 LNHDA, CDR2 SQIVND (reference sequence). V gave up 6 bases and J gave up 0 bases, with 11 bases separating them. This CDR3 spans 15 amino acids. This clone was recorded many times. The antigen remains undetermined. The protocol was immunoSEQ multiplex PCR, while the TCRdb copy is restricted to in-frame clones and leaves out a portion. This repertoire holds roughly 24,000 clones, and none appear only once. The V call is TRBV19, the J call TRBJ2-2; D is uncertain. The specimen sequenced was PBMCs. The sequence was obtained from a woman in her sixties or seventies in good health, CMV-negative, and a related stem cell transplant donor. The CDR3 sequence is CASSGGVTNTGELFF. DNA for the CDR3: TGTGCCAGTAGCGGCGGAGTTACGAACACCGGGGAGCTGTTTTTT.